The 23 T cell receptor beta chains below were found in one sample sequenced in a study of blood T cells in healthy people across ages. It was with a sample-barcoded 5' primer and a J-beta primer mix that a second PCR of roughly 7 to 11 cycles was run. Each CDR3 protein is one row after TCRdb ran MiXCR on the 5' RACE reads. This repertoire shows around 1,800,000 distinct CDR3 sequences, 35% to 50% found once; its top ten account for roughly 23%. Sequencing was carried out using blood. These receptors all come from a human donor in good health.

V and J are TRBV7-9 and TRBJ2-1; D gene unclear. The CDR3 is 12 residues long. The ends were cut back, 4 bases at V and 6 bases at J, with 7 bases in the middle. The V gene's germline CDR1 is SEHNR and CDR2 FQNEAQ (reference sequence). The DNA for the CDR3 is TGTGCCAGCAGCTACCTCCCCAATGAGCAGTTCTTC. This codes for CASSYLPNEQFF.

This chain connects TRBV15 to TRBJ2-1; 8 bases are shared with TRBD1. CDR3 length: 14 amino acids. Germline-derived CDR1 and CDR2 are LNHNV and YYDKDF (reference sequence). J lost 5 bases, V lost 3 bases, and 3 bases had no gene match. CDR3 sequence (DNA): TGTGCCACCAGCAGGGAGGACAGGGACAATGAGCAGTTCTTC. Amino acid sequence: CATSREDRDNEQFF.

In DNA, the CDR3 is TGTGCCAGCAGTTTACTGGTGCTCCGGGGACTAGCGGGGGGGGCCAGGAAGGATGAGCAGTTCTTC. This codes for CASSLLVLRGLAGGARKDEQFF. The chain is built from TRBV12-3 or TRBV12-4 and TRBJ2-1, with 16 bases aligning to TRBD2. Trimming at V came to 2 bases and at J to 8 bases, leaving 21 bases not matched to a gene. The CDR3 extends over 22 amino acids.

The chain has TRBV6-2 or TRBV6-3 and TRBJ2-7; D gene uncertain. The germline gives CDR1 MNHEY, CDR2 SVGEGT. This CDR3 has 14 residues. V was pared by 2 bases and J by 3 bases, with 11 bases between. The CDR3 sequence: CASSYSAAYYEQYF. DNA of the CDR3: TGTGCCAGCAGTTACAGCGCAGCCTACTACGAGCAGTACTTC.

This clonotype was seen only a few times. The chain links TRBV2 to TRBJ2-1; 10 bases align to TRBD2. The V and J ends lost 4 bases and 7 bases, in that order; junction bases with no gene match: 16. In germline, CDR1 is SNHLY, CDR2 FYNNEI. This CDR3 is built from 18 residues. CDR3 DNA sequence: TGTGCCAGCAGTGGTCCCCCCCACCCTAGCGGGGGTCCAAATGAGCAGTTCTTC. This encodes CASSGPPHPSGGPNEQFF.

This rearrangement joins TRBV7-3 to TRBJ2-7, with TRBD2 matching over 7 bases. The CDR3 consists of 13 residues. Germline V gene data show CDR1 as SGHTA and CDR2 as FQGTGA. Trimming took 4 bases from V and 6 from J; bases not matched to a gene: 6. The CDR3 spells CASSSNSGGEQYF. In DNA, the CDR3 is TGTGCCAGCAGCTCAAACTCGGGGGGCGAGCAGTACTTC.

This chain connects TRBV5-5 to TRBJ1-5; D might be TRBD1 (6 bases). The germline V gene encodes CDR1 SGHKS and CDR2 YYEKEE (reference sequence). V lost 4 bases and J 3 bases, leaving 14 bases between the germline ends. The CDR3 runs to 15 residues. Here the CDR3 DNA reads TGTGCCAGCAGCCGACAGGAGAGGAACAATCAGCCCCAGCATTTT. Its protein is CASSRQERNNQPQHF.

This clonotype was seen only a few times. The V gene is TRBV10-3, the J gene TRBJ2-7; D uncertain. Germline V CDR1 and CDR2: ENHRY, SYGVKD. V lost 4 bases and J 3 bases, leaving 7 bases between the germline ends. The CDR3 has 12 residues. Here the CDR3 reads CAISASIYEQYF. Written as DNA, the CDR3 is TGTGCCATCAGTGCGTCCATCTACGAGCAGTACTTC.

V usage is TRBV19 and J usage is TRBJ1-1; D uncertain. Germline CDR1 and CDR2: LNHDA and SQIVND (reference sequence). This CDR3 comprises 14 residues. The ends were cut back, 3 bases at V and 7 bases at J, with 15 bases in the middle. The CDR3 loop is CASSMIWGGNEAFF. CDR3 bases: TGTGCCAGTAGTATGATCTGGGGAGGTAATGAAGCTTTCTTT.

V usage is TRBV4-1 and J usage is TRBJ2-5, with D perhaps matching TRBD2 (6 bases). The V gene lost 3 bases and the J gene lost 2 bases, with 10 bases spanning the gap. This CDR3 has 14 amino acids. Germline V gives CDR1 MGHRA, CDR2 YSYEKL. The CDR3 loop reads CASSHAGNQETQYF. CDR3 nucleotide sequence: TGCGCCAGCAGCCATGCGGGGAATCAAGAGACCCAGTACTTC.

The chain links TRBV11-2 to TRBJ1-4; D call uncertain. CDR3 length equals 12 residues. Germline V gene data show CDR1 as SGHAT and CDR2 as FQNNGV. The V end was cut by 4 bases, the J end by 15 bases, with 15 bases between. The CDR3 DNA sequence: TGTGCCAGCAGCTACTACGGCCCCCCGATGTTTTTT. This gives the protein CASSYYGPPMFF.

The chain is built from TRBV7-2 and TRBJ2-3, with 8 bases matching TRBD2. The CDR3 has 17 amino acids. Per the germline V gene, CDR1 is SGHTA and CDR2 is FQGNSA. The trim removed 3 bases at V and 3 bases at J, leaving 11 bases unmatched. The CDR3 region is CASSFRPGGGPTDTQYF. CDR3 sequence (DNA): TGTGCCAGCAGCTTCCGCCCTGGCGGGGGGCCGACAGATACGCAGTATTTT. Using reference TRBV7-2 and TRBJ2-3 for the parts outside the CDR3, the full variable domain is GAGVSQSPSNKVTEKGKDVELRCDPISGHTALYWYRQSLGQGLEFLIYFQGNSAPDKSGLPSDRFSAERTGGSVSTLTIQRTQQEDSAVYLCASSFRPGGGPTDTQYFGPGTRLTVL.

Concerning this clonotype: Mismatch with germline at one junction end may stem from a read error. DNA for the CDR3: TGTACCAGCAGCCAACCCTCGGACCGTCTCTGGGAGCAGTACTTC. Amino acid sequence: CTSSQPSDRLWEQYF. The chain combines TRBV4-2 with TRBJ2-7; D remains ambiguous. Germline CDR1 and CDR2: LGHNA and YNFKEQ. The CDR3 runs 15 residues.

Only a few counts were recorded for this clonotype. The V and J genes are TRBV7-2 and TRBJ2-7; 12 bases align to TRBD2. Looked up from germline, CDR1 is SGHTA and CDR2 is FQGNSA. J lost 4 bases, V lost 5 bases, and 12 bases had no gene match. The CDR3 loop spans 17 amino acids. The CDR3 nucleotides read TGTGCCAGCAGCCGCCCGACTAGCGGGGGCCTTCAATACGAGCAGTACTTC. It codes for CASSRPTSGGLQYEQYF.

This chain connects TRBV20-1 to TRBJ2-1, with 7 bases lining up with TRBD2. The CDR3 is 15 residues long. Trimming took 4 bases from V and 2 from J; bases not matched to a gene: 8. Germline-derived CDR1 and CDR2 are DFQATT and SNEGSKA (reference sequence). The CDR3 coding sequence is TGCAGTGCTAAAGTTGTTGCGGGGGCCTACAATGAGCAGTTCTTC. Translation: CSAKVVAGAYNEQFF.

In the case of this clonotype: A much bigger clone sits one base away, suggesting this may be a read error. The chain carries TRBV4-1 and TRBJ2-3; D may match TRBD1 or TRBD2 (5 bases each). Germline V lookup: CDR1 MGHRA, CDR2 YSYEKL. The CDR3 covers 16 residues. The CDR3 region is CAGSRPGWTSTDTQYF. The CDR3 bases are TGCGCCGGCAGCCGTCCAGGGTGGACTAGCACAGATACGCAGTATTTT.

Turning to this clonotype: The germline gene is not matched at one end of the junction; a read error may be the cause. The J gene is TRBJ2-4, the V gene TRBV19; D is unclear. The J call is uncertain, as TRBJ2-7 better fits the DNA end. There are 14 residues in the CDR3. CDR1 and CDR2 from the germline V gene are LNHDA and SQIVND (reference sequence). The CDR3 region is CASSMVQSSHEQYF. The CDR3 bases are TGTGCCAGTAGTATGGTCCAGAGCTCCCACGAGCAGTACTTC.

This clonotype was observed a few times. The chain has TRBV7-8 and TRBJ2-1, with 14 positions matching TRBD2. J lost 1 base, V lost 5 bases, and 7 bases had no gene match. Germline loops: CDR1 SGHVS, CDR2 FQNEAQ. The CDR3 totals 18 residues. CDR3 DNA sequence: TGTGCCAGCAGCAAGGGACTAGCGGGGGAAGGTTCCTACAATGAGCAGTTCTTC. Residues: CASSKGLAGEGSYNEQFF.

This clonotype was counted only a few times. The chain uses TRBV7-9 and TRBJ2-7, with a weak D call TRBD1 (6 bases). CDR3 size: 15 residues. Trimming cost V 8 bases and J 3 bases, with 20 bases left between them. Germline assignment: CDR1 SEHNR and CDR2 FQNEAQ (reference sequence). The CDR3 DNA reads as TGTGCCAGCCTAAAGGGGGACCCGGCTGACTACGAGCAGTACTTC. Amino acids: CASLKGDPADYEQYF.

This rearrangement joins TRBV2 to TRBJ1-1; D unclear. This CDR3 comprises 13 residues. V shed 8 bases and J shed 1 base, with 11 bases lying between them. Per the germline V gene, CDR1 is SNHLY and CDR2 is FYNNEI. CDR3 coding DNA: TGTGCCAGCGGAGCCGTTGAGAACACTGAAGCTTTCTTT. It codes for CASGAVENTEAFF.

This clonotype has more than one count but fewer than ten. The chain is built from TRBV7-2 and TRBJ2-1; 9 nucleotides align to TRBD1. The CDR3 runs 14 residues. V gave up 5 bases and J gave up 2 bases; unmatched junction bases: 1. Germline CDR1 reads SGHTA; CDR2 reads FQGNSA. CDR3 nucleotide sequence: TGTGCCAGCAGCCGGACAGGGGCCTACAATGAGCAGTTCTTC. Encoded protein: CASSRTGAYNEQFF.

CDR3 region: CASSTWLDTQYF. The CDR3 region has the DNA TGTGCCAGCAGTACTTGGTTAGATACGCAGTATTTT. This sequence joins TRBV6-2 or TRBV6-3 and TRBJ2-3; no reliable D call. The CDR3 length is 12 residues. From germline, CDR1 is MNHEY and CDR2 SVGEGT. V was shortened by 5 bases and J by 5 bases, with 8 bases between the two germline ends.

J is TRBJ1-2 and V is TRBV7-9, with TRBD1 as a possible D gene (5 bases). CDR3 length: 16 residues. Per germline, CDR1 SEHNR and CDR2 FQNEAQ (reference sequence). V was pared by 1 base and J by 3 bases, with 15 bases between. The CDR3 reads CASSLVGDPVHYGYTF. The CDR3 DNA reads as TGTGCCAGCAGCTTAGTAGGGGACCCCGTGCACTATGGCTACACCTTC.